The 7 T cell receptor beta chains given below trace back to one sample, sequenced in a study of T cell responses to AZD1222 COVID-19 vaccine. The assay was immunoSEQ multiplex PCR, and TCRdb's table has in-frame clones only and misses some. The table has 150,000 to 200,000 clones, approximately 90% seen once. Sequenced material: peripheral blood, taken on day 0 of AZD1222 vaccination. The receptors stem from an adult in good health.

This chain uses TRBV21-1 with TRBJ1-5. TRBV21-1 is an annotated pseudogene. This CDR3 spans 14 amino acids. The CDR3 is CASSKVVRNQPQHF. In nucleotides, the CDR3 is TGTGCCAGCAGCAAAGTCGTACGCAATCAGCCCCAGCATTTT.

The rearrangement links TRBV3-1 (or the pseudogene TRBV3-2) to TRBJ1-2, with 8 bases aligning to TRBD1. This CDR3 contains 16 residues. V lost 1 base and J lost 2; bases outside the gene matches: 6. Germline CDR1 and CDR2: LGHDT and YNNKEL (reference sequence). CDR3 bases: TGTGCCAGCAGCCAAGTGAGAAACAGGGGGAACTATGGCTACACCTTC. It yields the protein CASSQVRNRGNYGYTF.

The genes are TRBV7-6 and TRBJ2-3; 7 bases are a match to TRBD2. V was clipped by 5 bases and J by 0 bases; unmatched bases: 8. This CDR3 is built from 16 residues. From germline, CDR1 is SGHVS and CDR2 FNYEAQ. The DNA for the CDR3 is TGTGCCAGCAGCCCGAGCGGGGTACCTAGCACAGATACGCAGTATTTT. It translates to CASSPSGVPSTDTQYF.

This chain links TRBV4-3 with TRBJ1-5; D gene uncertain. This CDR3 contains 14 residues. Germline V CDR1 and CDR2: LGHNA, YSLEER. Trimming pared 4 bases from V and 3 bases from J, leaving 10 bases between. CDR3 amino acids: CASSLGVNNQPQHF. CDR3 DNA sequence: TGCGCCAGCAGCCTGGGAGTTAACAATCAGCCCCAGCATTTT.

The rearrangement uses TRBV7-6 and TRBJ2-7; D gene uncertain. Germline-derived CDR1 and CDR2 are SGHVS and FNYEAQ. The CDR3 totals 14 residues. The ends were cut back, 1 base at V and 6 bases at J, with 13 bases in the middle. The CDR3 sequence: CASSLVAAAGEQYF. The CDR3 region has the DNA TGTGCCAGCAGCTTAGTGGCTGCAGCAGGCGAGCAGTACTTC. Looking up the rest from reference TRBV7-6 and TRBJ2-7 gives the full variable domain: GAGVSQSPRYKVTKRGQDVALRCDPISGHVSLYWYRQALGQGPEFLTYFNYEAQQDKSGLPNDRFSAERPEGSISTLTIQRTEQRDSAMYRCASSLVAAAGEQYFGPGTRLTVT.

This clone was recorded only once. CDR3 loop: CASSWERGMETQYF. In nucleotides, the CDR3 is TGTGCCAGCAGCTGGGAGCGGGGGATGGAGACCCAGTACTTC. This sequence joins TRBV5-4 and TRBJ2-5; 8 bases are shared with TRBD2. The CDR3 loop spans 14 amino acids. CDR1 is SGHNT and CDR2 is YYREEE in the germline V gene (reference sequence). Trimming removed 3 bases from V and 5 bases from J; junction bases left unmatched: 6.

The chain has TRBV5-1 and TRBJ2-7; no reliable D call. V gave up 6 bases and J gave up 3 bases, with 7 bases separating them. CDR3 size: 11 residues. Germline CDR1 SGHRS, CDR2 YFSETQ. The CDR3 protein is CASTGNYEQYF. CDR3 bases: TGCGCCAGCACAGGAAACTACGAGCAGTACTTC.